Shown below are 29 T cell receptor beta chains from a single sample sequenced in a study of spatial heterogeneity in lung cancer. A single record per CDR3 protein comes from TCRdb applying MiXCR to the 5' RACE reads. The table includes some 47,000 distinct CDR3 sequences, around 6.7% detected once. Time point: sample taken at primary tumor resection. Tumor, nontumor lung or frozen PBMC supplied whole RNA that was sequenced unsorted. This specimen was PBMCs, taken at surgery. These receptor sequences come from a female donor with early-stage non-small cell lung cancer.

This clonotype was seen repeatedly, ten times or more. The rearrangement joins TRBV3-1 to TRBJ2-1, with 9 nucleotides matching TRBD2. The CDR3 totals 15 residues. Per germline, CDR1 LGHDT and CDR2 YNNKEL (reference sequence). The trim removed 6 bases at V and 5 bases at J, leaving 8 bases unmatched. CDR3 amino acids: CASSRRGGLNNEQFF. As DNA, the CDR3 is TGTGCCAGCAGTCGGCGGGGGGGCCTAAACAATGAGCAGTTCTTC.

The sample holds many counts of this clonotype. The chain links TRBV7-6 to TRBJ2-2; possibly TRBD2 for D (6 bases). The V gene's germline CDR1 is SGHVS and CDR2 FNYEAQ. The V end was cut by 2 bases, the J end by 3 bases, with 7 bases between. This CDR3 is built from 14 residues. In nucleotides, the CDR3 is TGTGCCAGCAGCTTAACGGGGGACACCGGGGAGCTGTTTTTT. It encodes CASSLTGDTGELFF. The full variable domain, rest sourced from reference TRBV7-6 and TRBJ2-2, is GAGVSQSPRYKVTKRGQDVALRCDPISGHVSLYWYRQALGQGPEFLTYFNYEAQQDKSGLPNDRFSAERPEGSISTLTIQRTEQRDSAMYRCASSLTGDTGELFFGEGSRLTVL.

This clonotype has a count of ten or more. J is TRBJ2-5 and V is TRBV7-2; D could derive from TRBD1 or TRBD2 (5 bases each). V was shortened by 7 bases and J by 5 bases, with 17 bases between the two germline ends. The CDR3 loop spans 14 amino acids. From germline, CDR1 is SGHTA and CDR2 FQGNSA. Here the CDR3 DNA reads TGTGCCAGCACCAGGGACCGCCTCGGGGAGACCCAGTACTTC. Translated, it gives CASTRDRLGETQYF.

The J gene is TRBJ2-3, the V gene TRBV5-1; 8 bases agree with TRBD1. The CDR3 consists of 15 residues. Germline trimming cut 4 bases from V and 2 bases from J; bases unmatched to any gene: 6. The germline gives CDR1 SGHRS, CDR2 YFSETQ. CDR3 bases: TGCGCCAGCAGCGCGGACAGGGCGTACACAGATACGCAGTATTTT. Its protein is CASSADRAYTDTQYF.

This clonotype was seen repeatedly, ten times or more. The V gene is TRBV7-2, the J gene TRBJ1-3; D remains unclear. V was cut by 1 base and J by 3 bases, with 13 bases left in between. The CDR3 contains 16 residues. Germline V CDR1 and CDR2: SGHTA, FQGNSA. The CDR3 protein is CASSLGGMNSGNTIYF. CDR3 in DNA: TGTGCCAGCAGCTTAGGTGGGATGAATAGTGGAAACACCATATATTTT.

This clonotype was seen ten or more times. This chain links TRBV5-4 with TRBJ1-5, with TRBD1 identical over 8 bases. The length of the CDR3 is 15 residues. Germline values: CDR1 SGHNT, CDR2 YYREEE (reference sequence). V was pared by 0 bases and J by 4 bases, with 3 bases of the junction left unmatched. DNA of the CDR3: TGTGCCAGCAGCTTGGGGACAGGGCTGAATCAGCCCCAGCATTTT. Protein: CASSLGTGLNQPQHF.

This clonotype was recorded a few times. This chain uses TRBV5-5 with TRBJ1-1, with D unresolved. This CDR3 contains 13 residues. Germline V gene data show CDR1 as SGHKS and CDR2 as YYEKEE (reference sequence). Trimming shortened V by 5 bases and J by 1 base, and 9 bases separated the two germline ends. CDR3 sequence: CASRGPQNTEAFF. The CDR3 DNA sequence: TGTGCCAGCAGAGGACCGCAGAACACTGAAGCTTTCTTT.

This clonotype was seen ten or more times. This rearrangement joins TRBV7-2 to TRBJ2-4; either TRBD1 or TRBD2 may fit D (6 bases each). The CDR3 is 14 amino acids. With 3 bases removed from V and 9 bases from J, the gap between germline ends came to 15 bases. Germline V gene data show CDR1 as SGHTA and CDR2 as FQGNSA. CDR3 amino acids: CASSFRGGQGIQYF. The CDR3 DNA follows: TGTGCCAGCAGCTTTAGAGGGGGGCAGGGCATTCAGTACTTC.

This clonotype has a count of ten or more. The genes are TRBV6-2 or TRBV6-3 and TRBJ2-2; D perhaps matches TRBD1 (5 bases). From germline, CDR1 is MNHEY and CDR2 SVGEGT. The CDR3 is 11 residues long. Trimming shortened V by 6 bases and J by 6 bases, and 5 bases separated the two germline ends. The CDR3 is CASRGAGELFF. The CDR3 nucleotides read TGTGCCAGCAGAGGGGCCGGGGAGCTGTTTTTT.

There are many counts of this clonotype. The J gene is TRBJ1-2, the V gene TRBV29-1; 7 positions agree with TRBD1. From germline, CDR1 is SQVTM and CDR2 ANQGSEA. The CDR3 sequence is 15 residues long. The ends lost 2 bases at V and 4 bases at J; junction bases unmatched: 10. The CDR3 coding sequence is TGCAGCGTTGAACTCAACCCGGGACAGCCCTATGGCTACACCTTC. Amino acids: CSVELNPGQPYGYTF.

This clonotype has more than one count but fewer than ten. CDR3 residues: CASSGQGSGNTIYF. The CDR3 bases are TGTGCCAGCAGCGGACAGGGCTCTGGAAACACCATATATTTT. This chain uses TRBV7-9 with TRBJ1-3, with 8 positions matching TRBD1. The ends lost 5 bases at V and 0 bases at J; junction bases unmatched: 0. The CDR3 has 14 residues. Germline CDR1 is SEHNR and CDR2 is FQNEAQ (reference sequence). Together with reference TRBV7-9 and TRBJ1-3, the CDR3 gives the full variable domain: DTGVSQNPRHKITKRGQNVTFRCDPISEHNRLYWYRQTLGQGPEFLTYFQNEAQLEKSRLLSDRFSAERPKGSFSTLEIQRTEQGDSAMYLCASSGQGSGNTIYFGEGSWLTVV.

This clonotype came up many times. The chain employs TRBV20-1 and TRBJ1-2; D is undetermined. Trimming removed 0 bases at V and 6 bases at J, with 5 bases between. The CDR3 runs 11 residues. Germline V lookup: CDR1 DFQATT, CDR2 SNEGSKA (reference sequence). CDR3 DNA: TGCAGTGCTAGAGATTTCGATGGCTACACCTTC. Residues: CSARDFDGYTF.

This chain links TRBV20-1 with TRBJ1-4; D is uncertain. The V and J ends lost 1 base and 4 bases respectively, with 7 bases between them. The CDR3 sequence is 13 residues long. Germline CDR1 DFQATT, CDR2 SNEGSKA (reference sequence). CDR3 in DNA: TGCAGTGCTAGAGGACGGCTTAATGAAAAACTGTTTTTT. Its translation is CSARGRLNEKLFF.

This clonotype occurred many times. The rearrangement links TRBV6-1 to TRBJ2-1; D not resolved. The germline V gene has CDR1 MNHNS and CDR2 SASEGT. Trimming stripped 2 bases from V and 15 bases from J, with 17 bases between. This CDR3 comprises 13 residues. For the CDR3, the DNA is TGTGCCAGCAGTGAACCACAACTTAGATTTTCGTTCTTC. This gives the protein CASSEPQLRFSFF.

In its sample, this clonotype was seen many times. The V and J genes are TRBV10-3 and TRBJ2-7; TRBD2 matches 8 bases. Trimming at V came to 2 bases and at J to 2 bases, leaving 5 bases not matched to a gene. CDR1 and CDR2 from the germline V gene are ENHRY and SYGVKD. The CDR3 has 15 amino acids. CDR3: CAISESGGYTYEQYF. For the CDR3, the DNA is TGTGCCATCAGTGAGAGCGGGGGTTATACCTACGAGCAGTACTTC.

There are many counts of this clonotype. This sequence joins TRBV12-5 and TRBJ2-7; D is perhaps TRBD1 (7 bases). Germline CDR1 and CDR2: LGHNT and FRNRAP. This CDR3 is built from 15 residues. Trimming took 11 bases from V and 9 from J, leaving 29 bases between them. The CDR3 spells CAGWRGTATPIGQYF. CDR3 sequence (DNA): TGTGCTGGGTGGAGGGGGACAGCTACACCCATAGGGCAGTACTTC.

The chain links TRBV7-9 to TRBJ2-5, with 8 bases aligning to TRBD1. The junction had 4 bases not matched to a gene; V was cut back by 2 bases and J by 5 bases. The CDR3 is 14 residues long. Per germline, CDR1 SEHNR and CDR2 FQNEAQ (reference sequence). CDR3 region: CASSLKDRVETQYF. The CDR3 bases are TGTGCCAGCAGCTTAAAGGACAGGGTCGAGACCCAGTACTTC.

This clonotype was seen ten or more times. The CDR3 protein is CASSFSGGYTDTQYF. In nucleotides, the CDR3 is TGTGCCAGCAGCTTTAGCGGGGGGTACACAGATACGCAGTATTTT. The rearrangement links TRBV7-3 to TRBJ2-3, with 10 nucleotides matching TRBD2. Germline CDR1 is SGHTA and CDR2 is FQGTGA. Germline trimming cut 3 bases from V and 2 bases from J; bases unmatched to any gene: 2. The CDR3 is made up of 15 amino acids. Drawing the rest from reference TRBV7-3 and TRBJ2-3, the complete variable domain is GAGVSQTPSNKVTEKGKYVELRCDPISGHTALYWYRQSLGQGPEFLIYFQGTGAADDSGLPNDRFFAVRPEGSVSTLKIQRTERGDSAVYLCASSFSGGYTDTQYFGPGTRLTVL.

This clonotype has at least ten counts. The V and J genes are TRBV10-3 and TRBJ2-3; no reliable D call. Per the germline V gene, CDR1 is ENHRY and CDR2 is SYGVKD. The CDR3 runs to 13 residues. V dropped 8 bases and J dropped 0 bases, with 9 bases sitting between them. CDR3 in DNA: TGTGCCATCCAACAGTATAGCACAGATACGCAGTATTTT. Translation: CAIQQYSTDTQYF.

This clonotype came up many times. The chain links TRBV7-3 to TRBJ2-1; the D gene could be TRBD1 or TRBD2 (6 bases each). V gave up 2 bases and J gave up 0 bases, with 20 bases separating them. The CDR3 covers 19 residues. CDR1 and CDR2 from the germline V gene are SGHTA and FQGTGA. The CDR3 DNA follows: TGTGCCAGCAGCTTAGTAGGGGGGATATTGGTTAGCTCCTACAATGAGCAGTTCTTC. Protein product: CASSLVGGILVSSYNEQFF.

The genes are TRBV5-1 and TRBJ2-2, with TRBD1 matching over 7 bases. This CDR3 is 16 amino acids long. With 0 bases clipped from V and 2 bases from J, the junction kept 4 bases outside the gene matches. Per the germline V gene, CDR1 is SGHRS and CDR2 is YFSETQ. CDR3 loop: CASSLDPGGNTGELFF. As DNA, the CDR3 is TGCGCCAGCAGCTTGGACCCAGGGGGAAACACCGGGGAGCTGTTTTTT.

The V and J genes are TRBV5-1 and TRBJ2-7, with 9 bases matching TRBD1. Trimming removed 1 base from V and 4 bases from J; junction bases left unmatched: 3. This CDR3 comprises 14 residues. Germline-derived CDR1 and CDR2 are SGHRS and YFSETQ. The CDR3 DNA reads TGCGCCAGCAGCTTGCAGGGACAGGGATACGAGCAGTACTTC. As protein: CASSLQGQGYEQYF.

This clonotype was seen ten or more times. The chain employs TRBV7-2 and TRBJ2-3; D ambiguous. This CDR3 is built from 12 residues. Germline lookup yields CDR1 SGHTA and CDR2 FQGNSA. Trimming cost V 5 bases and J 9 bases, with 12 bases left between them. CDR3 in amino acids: CASSPNPGTQYF. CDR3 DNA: TGTGCCAGCAGCCCTAACCCGGGCACGCAGTATTTT. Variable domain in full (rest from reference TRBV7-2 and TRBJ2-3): GAGVSQSPSNKVTEKGKDVELRCDPISGHTALYWYRQSLGQGLEFLIYFQGNSAPDKSGLPSDRFSAERTGGSVSTLTIQRTQQEDSAVYLCASSPNPGTQYFGPGTRLTVL.

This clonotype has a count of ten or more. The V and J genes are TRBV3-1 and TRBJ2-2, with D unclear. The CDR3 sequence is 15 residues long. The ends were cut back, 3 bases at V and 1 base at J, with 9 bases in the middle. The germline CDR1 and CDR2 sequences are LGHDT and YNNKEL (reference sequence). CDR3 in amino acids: CASSQRLGNTGELFF. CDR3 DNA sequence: TGTGCCAGCAGCCAGCGCCTAGGGAACACCGGGGAGCTGTTTTTT.

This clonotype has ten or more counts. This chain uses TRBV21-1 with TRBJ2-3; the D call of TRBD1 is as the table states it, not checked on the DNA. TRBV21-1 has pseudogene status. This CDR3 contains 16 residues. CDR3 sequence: CASSGTGTEGADTQYF. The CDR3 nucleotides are TGTGCCAGCAGCGGAACCGGGACCGAGGGGGCAGATACGCAGTATTTT.

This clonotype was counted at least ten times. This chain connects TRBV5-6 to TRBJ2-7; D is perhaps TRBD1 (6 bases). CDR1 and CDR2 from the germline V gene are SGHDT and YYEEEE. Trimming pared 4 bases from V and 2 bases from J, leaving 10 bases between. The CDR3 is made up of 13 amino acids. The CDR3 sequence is CASSLDSPYEQYF. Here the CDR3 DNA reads TGTGCCAGCAGCCTGGACAGTCCCTACGAGCAGTACTTC.

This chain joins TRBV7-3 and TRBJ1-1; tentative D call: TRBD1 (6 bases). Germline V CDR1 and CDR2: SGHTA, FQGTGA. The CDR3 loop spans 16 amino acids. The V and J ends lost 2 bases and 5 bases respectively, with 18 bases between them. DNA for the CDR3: TGTGCCAGCAGCTTAGCCTATAACAGGGACCGGACTGAAGCTTTCTTT. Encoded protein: CASSLAYNRDRTEAFF.

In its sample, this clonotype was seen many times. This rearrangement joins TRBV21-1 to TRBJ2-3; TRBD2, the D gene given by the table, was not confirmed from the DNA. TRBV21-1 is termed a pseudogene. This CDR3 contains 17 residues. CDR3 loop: CASSRTGTSGGTDTQYF. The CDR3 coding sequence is TGTGCCAGCAGCAGGACCGGGACTAGCGGGGGCACAGATACGCAGTATTTT.

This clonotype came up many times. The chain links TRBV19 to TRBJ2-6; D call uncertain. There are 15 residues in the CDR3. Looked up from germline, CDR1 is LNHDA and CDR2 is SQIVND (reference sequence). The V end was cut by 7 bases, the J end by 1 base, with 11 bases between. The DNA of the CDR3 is TGTGCCAGTACAAAACGCCTTTCTGGGGCCAACGTCCTGACTTTC. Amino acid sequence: CASTKRLSGANVLTF.